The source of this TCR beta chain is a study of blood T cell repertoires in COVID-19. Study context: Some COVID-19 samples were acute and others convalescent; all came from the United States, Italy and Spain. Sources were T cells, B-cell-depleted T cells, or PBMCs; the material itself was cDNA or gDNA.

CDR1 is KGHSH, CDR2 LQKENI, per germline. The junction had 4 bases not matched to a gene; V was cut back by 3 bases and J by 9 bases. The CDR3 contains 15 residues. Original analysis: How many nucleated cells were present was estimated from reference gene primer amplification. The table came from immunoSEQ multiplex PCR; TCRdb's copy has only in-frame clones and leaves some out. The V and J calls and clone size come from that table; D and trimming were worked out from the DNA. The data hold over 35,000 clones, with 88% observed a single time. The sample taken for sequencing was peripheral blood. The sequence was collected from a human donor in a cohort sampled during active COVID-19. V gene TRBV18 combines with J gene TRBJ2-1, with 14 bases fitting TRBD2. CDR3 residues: CASSPPGLAGGEQFF. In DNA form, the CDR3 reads TGTGCCAGCTCACCCCCTGGACTAGCGGGGGGTGAGCAGTTCTTC.